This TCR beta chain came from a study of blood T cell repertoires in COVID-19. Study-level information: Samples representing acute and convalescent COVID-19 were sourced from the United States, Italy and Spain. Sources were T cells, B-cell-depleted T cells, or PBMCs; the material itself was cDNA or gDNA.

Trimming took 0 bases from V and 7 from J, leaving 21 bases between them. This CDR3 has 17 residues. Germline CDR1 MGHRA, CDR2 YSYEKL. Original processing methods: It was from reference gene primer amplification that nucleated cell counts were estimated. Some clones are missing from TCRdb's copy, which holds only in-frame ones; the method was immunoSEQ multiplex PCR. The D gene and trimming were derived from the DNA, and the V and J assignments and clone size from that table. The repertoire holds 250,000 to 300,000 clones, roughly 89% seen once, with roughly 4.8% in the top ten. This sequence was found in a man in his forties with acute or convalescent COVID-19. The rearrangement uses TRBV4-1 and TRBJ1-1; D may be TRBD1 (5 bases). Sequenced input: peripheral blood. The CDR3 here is CASSQDEVVNWGGEAFF. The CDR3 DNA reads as TGCGCCAGCAGCCAAGATGAAGTTGTTAATTGGGGGGGTGAAGCTTTCTTT.